Given below is one T cell receptor (beta chain) in context. This sample stems from a study of technical replicates of blood from a handful of donors. CDR1 SGHVS and CDR2 FNYEAQ come from the germline V gene. This CDR3 spans 19 amino acids. V dropped 1 base and J dropped 0 bases, with 19 bases sitting between them. Method: immunoSEQ multiplex PCR; TCRdb's copy keeps in-frame clones and lacks some. The sample lists some 60,000 clones; 91% were seen once. Sequences were obtained from PBMCs. The chain couples TRBV7-6 to TRBJ2-1, with TRBD2 as a possible D gene (7 bases). The receptor was derived from a human donor in good health. Some clones in this sample may be carry-over from other donors' samples. This chain's CDR3 is CASSLVSGRGVGSYNEQFF. Here the CDR3 DNA reads TGTGCCAGCAGCTTAGTTTCGGGGAGGGGGGTAGGCTCCTACAATGAGCAGTTCTTC. Based on the CDR3 plus reference TRBV7-6 and TRBJ2-1, the full variable domain is GAGVSQSPRYKVTKRGQDVALRCDPISGHVSLYWYRQALGQGPEFLTYFNYEAQQDKSGLPNDRFSAERPEGSISTLTIQRTEQRDSAMYRCASSLVSGRGVGSYNEQFFGPGTRLTVL.